This TCR beta chain was sequenced in a study of T cell changes during pregnancy in multiple sclerosis. Only in-frame clones appear in the TCRdb table, and some are missing; sequencing was by immunoSEQ multiplex PCR. The table has 70,000 or so clones, 91% seen once. Trimming shortened V by 6 bases and J by 0 bases, and 3 bases separated the two germline ends. Germline V gives CDR1 MNHEY, CDR2 SMNVEV (reference sequence). The CDR3 contains 11 residues. The chain is built from TRBV27 and TRBJ2-7; no clear D. The receptor comes from a female donor in good health, enrolled as a control in a pregnancy study. The specimen comprised peripheral blood, sampled in the third trimester of pregnancy. CDR3 nucleotides: TGTGCCAGCAGCTCCTCCTACGAGCAGTACTTC. Residues: CASSSSYEQYF.